The clone carrying this TCR beta chain has only a few counts. Its target is unknown. Via MiXCR, TCRdb re-called the RACE reads, giving one row per CDR3 protein. The sample lists hundreds of thousands of distinct CDR3 sequences, more than 5% seen once, with about 6% in the top ten. The sample comes from a study of human T cells and chemical hapten exposure. Study information: Alopecia areata, totalis or universalis affected patients, mainly female.

Time point given: patch test 2, 6 weeks after DPC sensitization. Treatment in this sample: therapeutic diphenylcyclopropenone sensitization with weekly scalp DPC. Blood collection took place prior to placing each patch test. Looked up from germline, CDR1 is ENHRY and CDR2 is SYGVKD. The CDR3 is 16 residues long. The ends lost 3 bases at V and 6 bases at J; junction bases unmatched: 9. General study results and limits: The immune response of these alopecia patients might not match healthy individuals'.

The material was whole blood, obtained in connection with sensitization to the hapten diphenylcyclopropenone (DPC). The clonotype originates from a woman under 30 with alopecia areata. Some clones in this sample may be carry-over from other donors' samples. The V and J genes are TRBV10-3 and TRBJ2-2; 8 bases line up with TRBD1. CDR3 nucleotides: TGTGCCATCAGTGACGAGGGGCAGGGGGCCGCCGGGGAGCTGTTTTTT. Translating it yields CAISDEGQGAAGELFF.